A single T cell receptor (beta chain) is shown here with its context. Its antigen is currently unknown. These data originate in a study of cytomegalovirus exposure and HLA in healthy donors. Study observations and caveats: Indistinguishable V segments such as TRBV6-2 and TRBV6-3 were excluded. The study labeled roughly 160 TCR beta chains cytomegalovirus-associated.

All the people who gave samples were healthy bone marrow donors. Primers: 60 Vbeta forward and 13 Jbeta reverse. In the study's own analysis: Roughly 10 million shared chains were among some 75 million unique TCR beta chains counted in a later analysis. Assay: immunoSEQ multiplex PCR; the TCRdb copy retains only in-frame clones and omits some. V and J calls and clone size are those listed in that table; D and trimming were worked out from the DNA. This sample carries some 190,000 clones, about 79% of them seen once, and the ten largest clones take around 1.6%. This CDR3 has 13 amino acids. The germline CDR1 and CDR2 sequences are LNHNV and YYDKDF (reference sequence).

What was sequenced was PBMCs. The sequence was obtained from a man younger than 35 in good health and CMV-seronegative. J is TRBJ2-5 and V is TRBV15, with D perhaps TRBD1 (6 bases). The J call may be in error: the DNA end matches TRBJ2-7 better. CDR3 loop: CATSRDRGYEQYF. For the CDR3, the DNA is TGTGCCACCAGCAGAGACAGGGGCTACGAGCAGTACTTC.